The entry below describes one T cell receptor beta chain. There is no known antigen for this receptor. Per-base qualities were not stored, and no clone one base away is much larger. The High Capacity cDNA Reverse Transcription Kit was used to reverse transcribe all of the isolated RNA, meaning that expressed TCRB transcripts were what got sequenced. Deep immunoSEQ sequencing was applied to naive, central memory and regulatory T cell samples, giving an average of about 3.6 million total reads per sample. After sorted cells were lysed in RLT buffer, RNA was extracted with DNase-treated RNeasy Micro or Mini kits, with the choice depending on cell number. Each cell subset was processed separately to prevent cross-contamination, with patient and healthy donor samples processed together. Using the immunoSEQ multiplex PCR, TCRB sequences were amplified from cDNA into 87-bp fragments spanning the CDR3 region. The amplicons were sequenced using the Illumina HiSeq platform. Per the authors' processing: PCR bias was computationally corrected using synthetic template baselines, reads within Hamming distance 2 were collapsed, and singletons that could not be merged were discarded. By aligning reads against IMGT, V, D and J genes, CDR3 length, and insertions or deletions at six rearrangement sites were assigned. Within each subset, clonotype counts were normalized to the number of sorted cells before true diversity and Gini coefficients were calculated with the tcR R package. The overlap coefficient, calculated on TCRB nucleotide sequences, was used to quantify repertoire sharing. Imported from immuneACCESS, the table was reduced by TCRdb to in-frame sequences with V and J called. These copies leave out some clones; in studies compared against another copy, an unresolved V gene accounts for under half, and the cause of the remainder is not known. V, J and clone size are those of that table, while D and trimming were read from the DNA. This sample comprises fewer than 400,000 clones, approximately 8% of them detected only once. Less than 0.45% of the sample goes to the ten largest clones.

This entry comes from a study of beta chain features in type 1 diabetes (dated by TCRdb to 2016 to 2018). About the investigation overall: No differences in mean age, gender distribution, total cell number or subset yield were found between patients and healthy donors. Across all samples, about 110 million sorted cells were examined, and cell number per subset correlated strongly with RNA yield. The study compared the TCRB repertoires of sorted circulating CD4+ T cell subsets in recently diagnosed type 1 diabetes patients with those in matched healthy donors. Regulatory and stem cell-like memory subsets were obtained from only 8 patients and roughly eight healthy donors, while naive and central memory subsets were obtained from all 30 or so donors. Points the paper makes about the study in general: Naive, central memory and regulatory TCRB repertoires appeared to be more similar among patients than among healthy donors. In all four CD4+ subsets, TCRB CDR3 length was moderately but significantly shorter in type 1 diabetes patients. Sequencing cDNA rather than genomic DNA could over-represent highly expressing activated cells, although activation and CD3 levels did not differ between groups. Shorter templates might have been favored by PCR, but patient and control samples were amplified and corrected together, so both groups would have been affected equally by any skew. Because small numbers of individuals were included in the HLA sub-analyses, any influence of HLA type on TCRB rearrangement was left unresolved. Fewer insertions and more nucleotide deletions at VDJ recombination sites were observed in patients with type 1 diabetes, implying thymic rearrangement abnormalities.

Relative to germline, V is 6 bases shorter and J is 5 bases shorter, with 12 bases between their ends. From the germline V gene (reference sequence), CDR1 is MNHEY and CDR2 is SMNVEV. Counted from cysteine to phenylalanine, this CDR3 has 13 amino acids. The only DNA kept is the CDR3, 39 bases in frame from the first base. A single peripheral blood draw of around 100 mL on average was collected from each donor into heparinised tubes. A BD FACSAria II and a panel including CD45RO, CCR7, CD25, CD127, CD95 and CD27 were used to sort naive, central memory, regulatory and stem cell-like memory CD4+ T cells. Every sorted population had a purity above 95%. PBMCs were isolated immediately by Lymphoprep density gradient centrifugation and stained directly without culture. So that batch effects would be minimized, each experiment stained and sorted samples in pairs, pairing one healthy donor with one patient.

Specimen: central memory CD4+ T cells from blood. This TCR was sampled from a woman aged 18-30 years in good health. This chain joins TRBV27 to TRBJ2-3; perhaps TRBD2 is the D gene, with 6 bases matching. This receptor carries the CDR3 CASRAGRQDTQYF. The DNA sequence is TGTGCCAGCAGGGCGGGGAGGCAAGATACGCAGTATTTT.